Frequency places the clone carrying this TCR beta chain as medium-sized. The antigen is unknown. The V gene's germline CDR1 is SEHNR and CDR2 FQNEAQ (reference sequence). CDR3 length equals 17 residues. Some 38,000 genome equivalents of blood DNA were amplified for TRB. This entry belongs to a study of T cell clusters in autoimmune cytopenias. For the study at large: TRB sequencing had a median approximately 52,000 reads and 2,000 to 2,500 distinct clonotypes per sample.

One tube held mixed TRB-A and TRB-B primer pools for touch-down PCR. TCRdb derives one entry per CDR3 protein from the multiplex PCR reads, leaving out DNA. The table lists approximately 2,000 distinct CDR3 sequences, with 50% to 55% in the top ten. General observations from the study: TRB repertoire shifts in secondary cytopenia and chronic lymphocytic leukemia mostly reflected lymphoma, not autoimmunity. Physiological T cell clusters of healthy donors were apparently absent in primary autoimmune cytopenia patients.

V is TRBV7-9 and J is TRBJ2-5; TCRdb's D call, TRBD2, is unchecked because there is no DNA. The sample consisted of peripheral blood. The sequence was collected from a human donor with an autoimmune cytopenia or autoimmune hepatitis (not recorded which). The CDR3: CASSSLAGGPERETQYF.